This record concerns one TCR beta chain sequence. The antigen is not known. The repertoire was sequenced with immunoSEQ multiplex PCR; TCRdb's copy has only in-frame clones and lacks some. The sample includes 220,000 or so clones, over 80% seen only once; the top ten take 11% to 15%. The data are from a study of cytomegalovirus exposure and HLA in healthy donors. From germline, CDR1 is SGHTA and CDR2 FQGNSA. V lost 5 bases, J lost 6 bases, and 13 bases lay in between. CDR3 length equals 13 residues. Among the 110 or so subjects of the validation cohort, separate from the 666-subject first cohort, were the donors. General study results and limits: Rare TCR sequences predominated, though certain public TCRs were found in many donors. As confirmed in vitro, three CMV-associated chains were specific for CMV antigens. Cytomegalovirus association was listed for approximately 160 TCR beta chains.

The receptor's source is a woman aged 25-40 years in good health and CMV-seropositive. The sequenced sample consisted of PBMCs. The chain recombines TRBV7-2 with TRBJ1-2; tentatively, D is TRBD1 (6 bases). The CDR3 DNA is TGTGCCAGCAGCGCCCCCGGGACAAATGGCTACACCTTC. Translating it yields CASSAPGTNGYTF.